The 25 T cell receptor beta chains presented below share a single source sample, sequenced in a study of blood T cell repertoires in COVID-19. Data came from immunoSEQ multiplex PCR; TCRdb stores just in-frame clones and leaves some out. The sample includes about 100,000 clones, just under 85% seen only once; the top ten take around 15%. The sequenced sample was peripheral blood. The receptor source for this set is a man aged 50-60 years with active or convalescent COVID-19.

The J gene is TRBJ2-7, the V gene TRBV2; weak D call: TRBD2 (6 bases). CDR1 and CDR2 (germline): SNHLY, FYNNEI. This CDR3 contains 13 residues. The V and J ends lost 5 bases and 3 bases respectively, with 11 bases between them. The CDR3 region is CASSPRLGYEQYF. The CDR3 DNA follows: TGTGCCAGCAGTCCGCGACTAGGCTACGAGCAGTACTTC.

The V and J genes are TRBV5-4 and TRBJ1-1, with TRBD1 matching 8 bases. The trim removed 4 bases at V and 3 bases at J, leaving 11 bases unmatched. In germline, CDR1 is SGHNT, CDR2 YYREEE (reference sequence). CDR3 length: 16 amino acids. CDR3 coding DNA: TGTGCCAGCAGCAAAACTCCGGACAGGGCAGACACTGAAGCTTTCTTT. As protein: CASSKTPDRADTEAFF. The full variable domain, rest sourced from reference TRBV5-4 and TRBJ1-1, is ETGVTQSPTHLIKTRGQQVTLRCSSQSGHNTVSWYQQALGQGPQFIFQYYREEENGRGNFPPRFSGLQFPNYSSELNVNALELDDSALYLCASSKTPDRADTEAFFGQGTRLTVV.

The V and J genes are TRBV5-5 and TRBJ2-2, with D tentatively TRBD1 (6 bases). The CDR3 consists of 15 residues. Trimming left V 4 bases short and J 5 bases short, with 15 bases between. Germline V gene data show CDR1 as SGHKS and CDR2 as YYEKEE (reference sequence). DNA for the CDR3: TGTGCCAGCAGCGTTGACAGGTTAGAAACCGGGGAGCTGTTTTTT. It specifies CASSVDRLETGELFF.

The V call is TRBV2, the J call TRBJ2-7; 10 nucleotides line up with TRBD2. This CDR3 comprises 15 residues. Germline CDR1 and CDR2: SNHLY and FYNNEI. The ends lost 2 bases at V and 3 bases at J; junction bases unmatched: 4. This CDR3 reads CASSEHGLADYEQYF. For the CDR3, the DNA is TGTGCCAGCAGTGAACACGGACTAGCGGACTACGAGCAGTACTTC.

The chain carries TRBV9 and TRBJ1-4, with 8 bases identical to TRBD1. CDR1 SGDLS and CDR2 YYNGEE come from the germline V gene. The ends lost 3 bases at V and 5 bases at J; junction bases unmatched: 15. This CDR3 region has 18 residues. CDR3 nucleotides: TGTGCCAGCAGCGCAGGACAGGGAGGGCCCCAGAGGAATGAAAAACTGTTTTTT. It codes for CASSAGQGGPQRNEKLFF.

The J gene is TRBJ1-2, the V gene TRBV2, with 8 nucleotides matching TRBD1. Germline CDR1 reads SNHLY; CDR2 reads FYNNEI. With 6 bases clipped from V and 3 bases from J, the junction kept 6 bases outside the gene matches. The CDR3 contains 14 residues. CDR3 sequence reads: CASRDPTGDYGYTF. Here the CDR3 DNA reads TGTGCCAGCAGGGACCCGACAGGGGACTATGGCTACACCTTC.

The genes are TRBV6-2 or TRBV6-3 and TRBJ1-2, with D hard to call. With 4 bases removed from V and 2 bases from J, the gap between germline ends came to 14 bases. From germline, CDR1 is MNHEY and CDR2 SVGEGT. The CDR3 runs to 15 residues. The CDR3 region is CASSSPPDKNYGYTF. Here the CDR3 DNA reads TGTGCCAGCAGTTCCCCACCTGACAAGAACTATGGCTACACCTTC.

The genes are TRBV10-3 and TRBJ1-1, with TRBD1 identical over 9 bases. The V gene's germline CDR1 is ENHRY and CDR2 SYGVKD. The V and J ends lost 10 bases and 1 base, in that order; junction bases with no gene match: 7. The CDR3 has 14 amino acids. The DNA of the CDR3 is TGTGCCACACAGGGGGCCCGGGGGAACACTGAAGCTTTCTTT. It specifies CATQGARGNTEAFF.

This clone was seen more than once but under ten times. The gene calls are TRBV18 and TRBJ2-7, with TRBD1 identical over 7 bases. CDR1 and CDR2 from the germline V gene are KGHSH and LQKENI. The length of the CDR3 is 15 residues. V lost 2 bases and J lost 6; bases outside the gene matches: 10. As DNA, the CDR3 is TGTGCCAGCTCACCAACCCGGGACAGAGCATCCGAGCAGTACTTC. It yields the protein CASSPTRDRASEQYF.

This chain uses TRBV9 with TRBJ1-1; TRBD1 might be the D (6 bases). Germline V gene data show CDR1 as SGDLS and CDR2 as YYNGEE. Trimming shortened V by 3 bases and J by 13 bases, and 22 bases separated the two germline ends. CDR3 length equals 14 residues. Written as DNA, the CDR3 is TGTGCCAGCAGCGAGGGGGGGCAGAAACTGAAGCTTTTCTTT. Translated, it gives CASSEGGQKLKLFF.

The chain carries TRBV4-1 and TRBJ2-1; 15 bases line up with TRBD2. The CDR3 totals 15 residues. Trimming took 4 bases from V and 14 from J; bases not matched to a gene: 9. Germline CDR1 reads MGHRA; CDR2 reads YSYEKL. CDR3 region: CASSPPGLAGGQKFF. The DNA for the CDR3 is TGCGCCAGCAGCCCTCCGGGACTAGCGGGAGGCCAGAAGTTCTTC.

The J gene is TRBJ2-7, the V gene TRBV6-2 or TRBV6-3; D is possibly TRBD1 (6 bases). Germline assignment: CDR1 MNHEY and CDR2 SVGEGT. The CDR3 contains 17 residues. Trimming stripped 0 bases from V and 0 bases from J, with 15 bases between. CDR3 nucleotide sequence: TGTGCCAGCAGTTACTCTTTTGGACAGCGAAGCTCCTACGAGCAGTACTTC. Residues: CASSYSFGQRSSYEQYF.

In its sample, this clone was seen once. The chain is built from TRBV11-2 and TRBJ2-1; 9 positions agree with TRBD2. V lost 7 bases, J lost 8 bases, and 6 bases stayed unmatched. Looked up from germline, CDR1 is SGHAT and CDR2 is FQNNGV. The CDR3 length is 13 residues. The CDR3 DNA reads TGTGCCAGCAATGCGGGGGGGCTTGATGAGCAGTTCTTC. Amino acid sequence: CASNAGGLDEQFF. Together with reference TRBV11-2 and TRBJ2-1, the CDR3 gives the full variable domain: EAGVAQSPRYKIIEKRQSVAFWCNPISGHATLYWYQQILGQGPKLLIQFQNNGVVDDSQLPKDRFSAERLKGVDSTLKIQPAKLEDSAVYLCASNAGGLDEQFFGPGTRLTVL.

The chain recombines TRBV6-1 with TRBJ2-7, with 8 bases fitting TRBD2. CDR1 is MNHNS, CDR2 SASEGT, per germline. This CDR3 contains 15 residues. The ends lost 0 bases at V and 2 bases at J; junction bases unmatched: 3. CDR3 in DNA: TGTGCCAGCAGTGAAGCCCGGGAGGGCCCCTACGAGCAGTACTTC. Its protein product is CASSEAREGPYEQYF.

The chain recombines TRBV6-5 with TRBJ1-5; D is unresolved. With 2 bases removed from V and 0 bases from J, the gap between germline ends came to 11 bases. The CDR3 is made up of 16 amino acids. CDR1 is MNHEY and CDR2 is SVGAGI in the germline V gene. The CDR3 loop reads CASSYGEPASNQPQHF. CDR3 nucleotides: TGTGCCAGCAGTTACGGGGAGCCAGCTAGCAATCAGCCCCAGCATTTT.

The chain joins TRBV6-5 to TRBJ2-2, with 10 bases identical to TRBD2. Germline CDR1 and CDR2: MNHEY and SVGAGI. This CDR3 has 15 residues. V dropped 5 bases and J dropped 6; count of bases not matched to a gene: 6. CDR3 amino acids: CASSSGRAAPGELFF. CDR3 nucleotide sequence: TGTGCCAGCAGTAGCGGGAGGGCTGCTCCCGGGGAGCTGTTTTTT.

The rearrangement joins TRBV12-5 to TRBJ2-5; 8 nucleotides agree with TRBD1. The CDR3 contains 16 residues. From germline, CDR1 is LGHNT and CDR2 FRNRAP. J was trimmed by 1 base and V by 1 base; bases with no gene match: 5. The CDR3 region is CASGLGTGQGQETQYF. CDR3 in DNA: TGTGCTAGTGGTTTGGGGACCGGACAGGGCCAAGAGACCCAGTACTTC.

The CDR3 sequence: CASSQGFGSTEAFF. CDR3 sequence (DNA): TGTGCCAGCAGCCAAGGATTTGGGAGCACTGAAGCTTTCTTT. The chain has TRBV3-1 (or the pseudogene TRBV3-2) and TRBJ1-1; D remains unclear. Germline lookup yields CDR1 LGHDT and CDR2 YNNKEL (reference sequence). This CDR3 region has 14 residues. V lost 1 base, J lost 4 bases, and 10 bases lay in between.

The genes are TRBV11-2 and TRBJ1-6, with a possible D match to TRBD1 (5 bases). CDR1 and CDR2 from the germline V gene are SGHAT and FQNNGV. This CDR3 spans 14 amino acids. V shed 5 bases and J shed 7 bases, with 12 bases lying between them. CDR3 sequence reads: CASSRLGGNSPLHF. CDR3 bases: TGTGCCAGCAGCCGCCTGGGGGGGAATTCACCCCTCCACTTT.

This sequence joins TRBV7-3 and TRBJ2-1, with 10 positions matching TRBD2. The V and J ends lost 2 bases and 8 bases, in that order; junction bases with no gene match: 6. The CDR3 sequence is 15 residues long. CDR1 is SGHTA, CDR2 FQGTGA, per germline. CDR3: CASSLEQREGDEQFF. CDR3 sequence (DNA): TGTGCCAGCAGCTTAGAGCAGCGGGAGGGCGATGAGCAGTTCTTC.

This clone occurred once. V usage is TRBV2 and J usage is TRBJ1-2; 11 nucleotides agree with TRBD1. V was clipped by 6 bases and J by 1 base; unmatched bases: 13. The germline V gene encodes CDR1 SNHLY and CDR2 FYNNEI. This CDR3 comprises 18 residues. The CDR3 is CASSRRTGGAEGNYGYTF. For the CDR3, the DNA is TGTGCCAGCAGCCGGAGGACAGGGGGCGCGGAGGGTAACTATGGCTACACCTTC.

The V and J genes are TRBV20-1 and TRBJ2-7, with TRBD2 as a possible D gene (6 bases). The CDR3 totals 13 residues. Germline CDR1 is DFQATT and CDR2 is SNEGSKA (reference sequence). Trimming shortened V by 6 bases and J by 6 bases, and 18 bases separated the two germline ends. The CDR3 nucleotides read TGCAGTGCGAGTAGCGGCGTCCTCTCCGAGCAGTACTTC. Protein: CSASSGVLSEQYF.

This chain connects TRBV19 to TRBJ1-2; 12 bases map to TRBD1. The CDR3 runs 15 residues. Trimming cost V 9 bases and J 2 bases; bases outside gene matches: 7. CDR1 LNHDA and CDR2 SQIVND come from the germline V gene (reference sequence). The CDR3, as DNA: TGTGCCAGCCGGAGGGACAGGGGGCGGAACTATGGCTACACCTTC. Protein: CASRRDRGRNYGYTF.

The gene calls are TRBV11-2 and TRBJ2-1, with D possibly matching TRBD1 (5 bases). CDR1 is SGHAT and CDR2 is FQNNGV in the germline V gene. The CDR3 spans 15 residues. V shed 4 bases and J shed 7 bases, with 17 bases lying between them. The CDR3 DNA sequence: TGTGCCAGCAGCTCGTTGACAGCCCTTACGAATGAGCAGTTCTTC. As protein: CASSSLTALTNEQFF.

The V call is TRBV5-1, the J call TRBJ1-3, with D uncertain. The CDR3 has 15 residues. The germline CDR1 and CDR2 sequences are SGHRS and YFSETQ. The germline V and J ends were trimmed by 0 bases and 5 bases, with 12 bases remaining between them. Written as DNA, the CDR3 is TGCGCCAGCAGCTTGGTGTCGGGTTTTCGAAACACCATATATTTT. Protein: CASSLVSGFRNTIYF.